This T cell receptor (beta chain) was identified in a study of T cell responses to AZD1222 COVID-19 vaccine. CDR1 is MNHEY and CDR2 is SVGAGI in the germline V gene. Trimming left V 6 bases short and J 6 bases short, with 12 bases between. The length of the CDR3 is 13 residues. The repertoire was sequenced with immunoSEQ multiplex PCR; TCRdb's copy has only in-frame clones and lacks some. Among 98,000 or so clones listed, approximately 89% were seen once. Study-level findings and limits: Spike-specific TCR depth and breadth grew after two AZD1222 doses. CD4 TCRs associated with vaccination spanned spike, dominating at 160-218 and 743-854. Most donors were white British, females outnumbered males, and clonal diversity was possibly underestimated. Repertoire collection took place solely once the T cell response had peaked.

Regarding this clone: What it recognizes is unknown.

The TCR originated in an adult in good health. The chain carries TRBV6-5 and TRBJ2-1; possibly TRBD1 for D (6 bases). Sequenced here: peripheral blood, sampled on day 0 of MenACWY control vaccination. CDR3 in amino acids: CASSQTGSNEQFF. For the CDR3, the DNA is TGTGCCAGCAGCCAAACAGGGTCCAATGAGCAGTTCTTC.